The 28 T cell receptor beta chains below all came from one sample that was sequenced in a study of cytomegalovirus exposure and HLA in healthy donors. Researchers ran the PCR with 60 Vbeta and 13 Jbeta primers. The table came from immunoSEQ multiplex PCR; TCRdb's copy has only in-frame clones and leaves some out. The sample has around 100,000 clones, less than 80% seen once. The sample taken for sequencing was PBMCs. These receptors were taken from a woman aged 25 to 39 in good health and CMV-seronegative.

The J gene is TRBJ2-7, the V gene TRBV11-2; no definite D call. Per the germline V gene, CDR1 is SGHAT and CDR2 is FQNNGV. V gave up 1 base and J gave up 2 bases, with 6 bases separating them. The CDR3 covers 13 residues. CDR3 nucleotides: TGTGCCAGCAGCTTAGGGCAGACCTACGAGCAGTACTTC. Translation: CASSLGQTYEQYF.

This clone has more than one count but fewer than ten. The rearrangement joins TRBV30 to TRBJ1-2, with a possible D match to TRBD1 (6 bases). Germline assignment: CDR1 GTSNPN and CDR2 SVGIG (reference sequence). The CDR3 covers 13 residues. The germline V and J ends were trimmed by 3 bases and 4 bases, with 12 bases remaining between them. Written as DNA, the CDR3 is TGTGCCTGGAGGAGACAGGCGAGCTATGGCTACACCTTC. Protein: CAWRRQASYGYTF.

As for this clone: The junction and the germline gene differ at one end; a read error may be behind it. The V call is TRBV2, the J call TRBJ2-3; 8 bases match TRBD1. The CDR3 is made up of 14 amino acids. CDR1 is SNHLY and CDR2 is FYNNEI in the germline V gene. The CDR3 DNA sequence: TGTGCCAGCAGCGAAGACAGGGGTGGAGATACGCAGTATTTT. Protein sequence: CASSEDRGGDTQYF.

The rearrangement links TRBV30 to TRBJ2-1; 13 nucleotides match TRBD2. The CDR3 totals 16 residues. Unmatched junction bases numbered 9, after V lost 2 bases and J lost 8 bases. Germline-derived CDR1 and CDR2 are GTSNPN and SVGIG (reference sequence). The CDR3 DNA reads TGTGCCTGGAGTCTTCGGGGACTAGCGGGAATCGATGAGCAGTTCTTC. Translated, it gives CAWSLRGLAGIDEQFF.

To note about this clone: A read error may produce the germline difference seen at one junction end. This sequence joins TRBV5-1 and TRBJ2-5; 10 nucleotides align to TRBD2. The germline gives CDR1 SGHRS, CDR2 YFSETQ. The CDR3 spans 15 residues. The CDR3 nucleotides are TGCGCCACCAGCGAGCTAGCGGGAGTATCAGAGACCCAGTACTTC. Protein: CATSELAGVSETQYF.

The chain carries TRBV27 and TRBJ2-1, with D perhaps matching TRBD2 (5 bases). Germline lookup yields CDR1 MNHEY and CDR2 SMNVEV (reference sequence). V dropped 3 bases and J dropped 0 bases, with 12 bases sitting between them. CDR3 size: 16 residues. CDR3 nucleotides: TGTGCCAGCAGTTTCTCCCGGGATTACTCCTACAATGAGCAGTTCTTC. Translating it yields CASSFSRDYSYNEQFF.

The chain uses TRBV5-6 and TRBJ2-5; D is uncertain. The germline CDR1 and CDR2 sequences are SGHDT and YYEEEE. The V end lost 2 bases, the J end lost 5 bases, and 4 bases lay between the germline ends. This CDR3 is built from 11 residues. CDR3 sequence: CASSFYETQYF. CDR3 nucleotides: TGTGCCAGCAGCTTCTATGAGACCCAGTACTTC. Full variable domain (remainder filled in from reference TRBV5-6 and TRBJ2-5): DAGVTQSPTHLIKTRGQQVTLRCSPKSGHDTVSWYQQALGQGPQFIFQYYEEEERQRGNFPDRFSGHQFPNYSSELNVNALLLGDSALYLCASSFYETQYFGPGTRLLVL.

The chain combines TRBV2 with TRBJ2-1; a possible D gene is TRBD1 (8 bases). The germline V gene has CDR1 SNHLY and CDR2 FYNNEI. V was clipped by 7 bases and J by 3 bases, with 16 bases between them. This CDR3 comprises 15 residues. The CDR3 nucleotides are TGTGCCAGCAAATTAACAGGGGGGGGCTACAATGAGCAGTTCTTC. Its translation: CASKLTGGGYNEQFF.

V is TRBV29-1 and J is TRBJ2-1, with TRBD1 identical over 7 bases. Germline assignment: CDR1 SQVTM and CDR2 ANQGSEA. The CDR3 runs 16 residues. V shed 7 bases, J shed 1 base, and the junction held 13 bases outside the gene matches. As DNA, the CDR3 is TGCAGCGCCGACCCGATTACAGGGGAGTCCTACAATGAGCAGTTCTTC. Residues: CSADPITGESYNEQFF.

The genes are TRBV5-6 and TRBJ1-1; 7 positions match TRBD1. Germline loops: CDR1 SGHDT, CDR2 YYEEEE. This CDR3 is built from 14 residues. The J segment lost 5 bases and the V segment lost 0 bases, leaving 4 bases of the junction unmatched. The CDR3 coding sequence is TGTGCCAGCAGCTTGGGGACAGGAAGGACTGAAGCTTTCTTT. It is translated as CASSLGTGRTEAFF.

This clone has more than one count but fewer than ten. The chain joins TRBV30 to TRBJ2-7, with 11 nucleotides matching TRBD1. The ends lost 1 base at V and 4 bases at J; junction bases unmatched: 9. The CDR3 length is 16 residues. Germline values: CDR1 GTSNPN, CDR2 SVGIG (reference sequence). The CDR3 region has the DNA TGTGCCTGGAGTGACTTCCGGACAGGGGGCTTTTACGAGCAGTACTTC. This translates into CAWSDFRTGGFYEQYF.

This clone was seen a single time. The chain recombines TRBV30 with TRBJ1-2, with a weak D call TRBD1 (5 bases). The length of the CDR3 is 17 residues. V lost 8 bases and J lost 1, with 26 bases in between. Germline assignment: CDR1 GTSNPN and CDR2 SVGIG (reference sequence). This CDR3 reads CAGTRMGDDGVNYGYTF. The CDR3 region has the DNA TGTGCCGGGACCCGGATGGGTGACGACGGAGTTAACTATGGCTACACCTTC.

CDR3 nucleotides: TGTGCCAGCAGCCATCTCACAGGGATAGGGCCCCAAAACATTCAGTACTTC. It codes for CASSHLTGIGPQNIQYF. The chain joins TRBV14 to TRBJ2-4; tentatively, D is TRBD1 (6 bases). This CDR3 has 17 amino acids. V was shortened by 3 bases and J by 5 bases, with 20 bases between the two germline ends. Germline lookup yields CDR1 SGHDN and CDR2 FVKESK.

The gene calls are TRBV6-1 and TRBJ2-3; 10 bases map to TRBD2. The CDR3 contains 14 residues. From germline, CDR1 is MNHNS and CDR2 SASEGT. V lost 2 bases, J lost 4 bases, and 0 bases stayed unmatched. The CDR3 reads CASSELAGADTQYF. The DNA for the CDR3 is TGTGCCAGCAGTGAACTAGCGGGAGCAGATACGCAGTATTTT.

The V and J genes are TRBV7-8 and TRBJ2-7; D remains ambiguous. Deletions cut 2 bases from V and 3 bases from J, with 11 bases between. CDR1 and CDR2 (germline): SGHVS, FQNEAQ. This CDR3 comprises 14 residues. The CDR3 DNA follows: TGTGCCAGCAGCTTATTGACACAGCTCTACGAGCAGTACTTC. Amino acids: CASSLLTQLYEQYF.

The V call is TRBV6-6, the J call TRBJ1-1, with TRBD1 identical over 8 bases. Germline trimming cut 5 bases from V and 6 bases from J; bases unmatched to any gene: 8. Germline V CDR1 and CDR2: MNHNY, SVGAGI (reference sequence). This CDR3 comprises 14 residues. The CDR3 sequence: CASSATGDLAEAFF. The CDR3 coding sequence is TGTGCCAGCAGTGCGACAGGGGATCTCGCTGAAGCTTTCTTT.

CDR3 nucleotides: TGTGCCAGCAGCGTAGAACCAGGGGGAAACTATGGCTACACCTTC. Translated, it gives CASSVEPGGNYGYTF. The V and J genes are TRBV9 and TRBJ1-2, with TRBD1 matching over 7 bases. CDR3 size: 15 residues. Germline V lookup: CDR1 SGDLS, CDR2 YYNGEE. V lost 0 bases, J lost 2 bases, and 4 bases stayed unmatched.

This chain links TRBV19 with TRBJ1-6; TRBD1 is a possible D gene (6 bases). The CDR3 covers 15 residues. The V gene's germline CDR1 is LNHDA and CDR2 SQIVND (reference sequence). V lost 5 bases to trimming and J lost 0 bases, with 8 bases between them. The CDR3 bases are TGTGCCAGTAGTTACAGGGTCTCCTATAATTCACCCCTCCACTTT. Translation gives CASSYRVSYNSPLHF.

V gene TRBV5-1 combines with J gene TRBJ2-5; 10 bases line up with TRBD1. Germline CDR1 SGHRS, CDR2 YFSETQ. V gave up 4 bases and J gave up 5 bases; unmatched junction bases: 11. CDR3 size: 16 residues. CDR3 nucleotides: TGCGCCAGCAGCCCCGGGGACAGGGGAATGGGGGAGACCCAGTACTTC. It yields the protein CASSPGDRGMGETQYF.

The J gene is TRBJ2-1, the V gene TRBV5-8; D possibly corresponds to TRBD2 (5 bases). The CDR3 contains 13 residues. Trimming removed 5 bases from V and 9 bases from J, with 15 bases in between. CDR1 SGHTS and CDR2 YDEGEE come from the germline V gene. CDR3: CASSLAMFVEQFF. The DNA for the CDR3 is TGTGCCAGCAGTCTAGCCATGTTCGTTGAGCAGTTCTTC.

The CDR3 loop reads CASSLVATAVGDEQFF. The CDR3 DNA reads as TGCGCCAGCAGCTTGGTTGCGACAGCCGTCGGCGATGAGCAGTTCTTC. The rearrangement uses TRBV5-1 and TRBJ2-1; possibly TRBD1 for D (5 bases). V was trimmed by 0 bases and J by 8 bases, leaving 18 bases between them. There are 16 residues in the CDR3. Germline V CDR1 and CDR2: SGHRS, YFSETQ.

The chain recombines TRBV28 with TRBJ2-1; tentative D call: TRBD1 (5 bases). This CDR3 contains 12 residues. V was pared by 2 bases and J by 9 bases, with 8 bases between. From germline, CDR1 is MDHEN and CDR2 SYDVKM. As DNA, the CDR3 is TGTGCCAGCAGTTTAAACCAGGGTGAGCAGTTCTTC. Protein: CASSLNQGEQFF.

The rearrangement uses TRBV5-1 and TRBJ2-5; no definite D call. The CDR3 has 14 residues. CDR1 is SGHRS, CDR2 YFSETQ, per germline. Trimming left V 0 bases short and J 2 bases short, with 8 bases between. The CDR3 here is CASSLAEQQETQYF. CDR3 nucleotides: TGCGCCAGCAGCTTGGCCGAACAGCAAGAGACCCAGTACTTC. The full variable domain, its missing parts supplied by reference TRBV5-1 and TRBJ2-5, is KAGVTQTPRYLIKTRGQQVTLSCSPISGHRSVSWYQQTPGQGLQFLFEYFSETQRNKGNFPGRFSGRQFSNSRSEMNVSTLELGDSALYLCASSLAEQQETQYFGPGTRLLVL.

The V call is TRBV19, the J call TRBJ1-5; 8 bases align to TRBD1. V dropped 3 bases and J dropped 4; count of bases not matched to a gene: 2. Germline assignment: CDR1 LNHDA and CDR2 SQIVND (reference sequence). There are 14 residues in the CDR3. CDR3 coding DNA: TGTGCCAGTAGTATGAGGACAGGGAATCAGCCCCAGCATTTT. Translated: CASSMRTGNQPQHF. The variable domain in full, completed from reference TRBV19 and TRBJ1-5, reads DGGITQSPKYLFRKEGQNVTLSCEQNLNHDAMYWYRQDPGQGLRLIYYSQIVNDFQKGDIAEGYSVSREKKESFPLTVTSAQKNPTAFYLCASSMRTGNQPQHFGDGTRLSIL.

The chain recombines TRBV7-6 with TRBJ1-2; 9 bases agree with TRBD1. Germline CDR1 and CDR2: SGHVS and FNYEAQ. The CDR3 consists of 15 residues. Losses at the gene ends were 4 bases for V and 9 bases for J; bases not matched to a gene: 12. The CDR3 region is CASSSPKDRGDSYTF. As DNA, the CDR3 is TGTGCCAGCAGCTCACCCAAAGACAGGGGGGATAGCTACACCTTC.

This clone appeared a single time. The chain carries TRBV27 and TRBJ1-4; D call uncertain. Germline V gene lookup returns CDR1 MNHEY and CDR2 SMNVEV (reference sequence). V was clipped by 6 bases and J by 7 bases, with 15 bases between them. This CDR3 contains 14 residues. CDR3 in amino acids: CASSPEPASEKLFF. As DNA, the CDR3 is TGTGCCAGCAGCCCAGAACCAGCTAGTGAAAAACTGTTTTTT.

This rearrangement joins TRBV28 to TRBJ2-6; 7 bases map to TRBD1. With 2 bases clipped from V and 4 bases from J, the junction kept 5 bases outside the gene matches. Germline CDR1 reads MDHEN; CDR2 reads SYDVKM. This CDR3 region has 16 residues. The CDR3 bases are TGTGCCAGCAGTTTAAACAGGGGATCCGGGGCCAACGTCCTGACTTTC. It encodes CASSLNRGSGANVLTF.

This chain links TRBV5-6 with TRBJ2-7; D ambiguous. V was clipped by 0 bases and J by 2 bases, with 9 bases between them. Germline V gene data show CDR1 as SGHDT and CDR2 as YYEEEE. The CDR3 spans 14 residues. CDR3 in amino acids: CASSLGQRPYEQYF. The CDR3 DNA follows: TGTGCCAGCAGCTTGGGGCAGCGTCCCTACGAGCAGTACTTC.